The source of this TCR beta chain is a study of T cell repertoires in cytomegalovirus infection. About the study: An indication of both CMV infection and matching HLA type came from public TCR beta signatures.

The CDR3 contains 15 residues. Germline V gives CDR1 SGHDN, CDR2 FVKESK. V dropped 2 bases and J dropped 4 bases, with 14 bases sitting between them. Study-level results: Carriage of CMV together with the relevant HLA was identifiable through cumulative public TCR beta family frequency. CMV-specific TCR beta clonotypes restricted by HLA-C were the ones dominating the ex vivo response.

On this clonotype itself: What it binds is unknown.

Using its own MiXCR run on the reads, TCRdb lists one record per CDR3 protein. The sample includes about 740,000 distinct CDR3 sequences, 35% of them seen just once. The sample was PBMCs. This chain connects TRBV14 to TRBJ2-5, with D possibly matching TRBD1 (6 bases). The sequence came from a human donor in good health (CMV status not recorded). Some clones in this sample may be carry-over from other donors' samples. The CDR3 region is CASSQTGTKLETQYF. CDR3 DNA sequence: TGTGCCAGCAGCCAAACCGGGACAAAGTTAGAGACCCAGTACTTC. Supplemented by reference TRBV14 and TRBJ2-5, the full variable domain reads EAGVTQFPSHSVIEKGQTVTLRCDPISGHDNLYWYRRVMGKEIKFLLHFVKESKQDESGMPNNRFLAERTGGTYSTLKVQPAELEDSGVYFCASSQTGTKLETQYFGPGTRLLVL.